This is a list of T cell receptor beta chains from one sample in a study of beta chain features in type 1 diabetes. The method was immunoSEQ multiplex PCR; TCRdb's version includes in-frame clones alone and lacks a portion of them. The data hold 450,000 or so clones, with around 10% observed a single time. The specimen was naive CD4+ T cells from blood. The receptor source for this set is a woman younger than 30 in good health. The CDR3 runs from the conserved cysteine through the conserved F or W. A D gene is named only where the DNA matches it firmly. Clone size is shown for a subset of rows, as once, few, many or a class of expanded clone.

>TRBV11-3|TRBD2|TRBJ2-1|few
TGTGCCAGCAGCTTTAGCGGGGATTACAATGAGCAGTTCTTC
CASSFSGDYNEQFF
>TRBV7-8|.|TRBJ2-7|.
TGTGCCAGCAGCTTCCGCGGGGGCTGGGGGTACGAGCAGTACTTC
CASSFRGGWGYEQYF
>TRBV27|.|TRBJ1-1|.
TGTGCCAGCAGTCCCAATCGGTACACTGAAGCTTTCTTT
CASSPNRYTEAFF
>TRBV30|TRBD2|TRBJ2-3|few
TGTGCCTGGAGTCCACTAGCGGCTGGAGATACGCAGTATTTT
CAWSPLAAGDTQYF
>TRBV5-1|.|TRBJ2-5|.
TGCGCCAGCAGCTTTTTGTTCGGGTCCGGGGAGACCCAGTACTTC
CASSFLFGSGETQYF
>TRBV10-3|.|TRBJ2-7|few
TGTGCCACCACAGGGAACTCCTACGAGCAGTACTTC
CATTGNSYEQYF
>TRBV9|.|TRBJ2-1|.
TGTGCCAGCAGCGTAGGTGTAATCGCCTCCTACAATGAGCAGTTCTTC
CASSVGVIASYNEQFF
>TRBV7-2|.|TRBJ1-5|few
TGTGCCAGCAGCTTGGAGGGAGGTCAGCCCCAGCATTTT
CASSLEGGQPQHF
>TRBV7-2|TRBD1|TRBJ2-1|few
TGTGCCAGCGCTAGACAGGGACGGGCATTCAATGAGCAGTTCTTC
CASARQGRAFNEQFF
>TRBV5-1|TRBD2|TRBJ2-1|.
TGCGCCAGCAGCTTGGGACTAGCGGGGGACAATGAGCAGTTCTTC
CASSLGLAGDNEQFF
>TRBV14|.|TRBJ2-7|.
TGTGCCAGCAGCCAATATCTGTACGAGCAGTACTTC
CASSQYLYEQYF
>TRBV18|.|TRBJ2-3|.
TGTGCCAGCTCACCGGACAGAACGTCTAGCACAGATACGCAGTATTTT
CASSPDRTSSTDTQYF
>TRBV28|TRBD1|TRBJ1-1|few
TGTGCCAGCAGTTTACCCCTCGGGACAGGGAAAACTGAAGCTTTCTTT
CASSLPLGTGKTEAFF
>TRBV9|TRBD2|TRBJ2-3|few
TGTGCCAGCAGCTCCCCAGCGGGGCGCCGCACAGATACGCAGTATTTT
CASSSPAGRRTDTQYF
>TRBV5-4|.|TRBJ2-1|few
TGTGCCAGCCCGGGGAGCTCCTACAATGAGCAGTTCTTC
CASPGSSYNEQFF
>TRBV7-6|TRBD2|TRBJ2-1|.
TGTGCCAGCAGCCCTAGGACTAGTCTCTACAATGAGCAGTTCTTC
CASSPRTSLYNEQFF
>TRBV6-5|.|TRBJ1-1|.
TGTGCCAGCAGTCACCCGACAGGAGTTAACACTGAAGCTTTCTTT
CASSHPTGVNTEAFF
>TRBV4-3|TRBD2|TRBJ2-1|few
TGCGCCAGCAGCCAAGATCTTGGACTAGCGGGAGGGTCCAATGAGCAGTTCTTC
CASSQDLGLAGGSNEQFF
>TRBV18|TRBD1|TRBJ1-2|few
TGTGCCAGCTCATCGGGACAGGAGTATGGCTACACCTTC
CASSSGQEYGYTF
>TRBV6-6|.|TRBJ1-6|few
TGTGCCAGCACCTCGACCAGGGGAATTTCACCCCTCCACTTT
CASTSTRGISPLHF
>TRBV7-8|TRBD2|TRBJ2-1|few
TGTGCCAGCAGCCAGAATAGGGCGCCTAGCGGGAGCAATGAGCAGTTCTTC
CASSQNRAPSGSNEQFF
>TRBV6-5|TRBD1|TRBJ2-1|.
TGTGCCAGCCGCCGGGACAGGGGCAATGAGCAGTTCTTC
CASRRDRGNEQFF
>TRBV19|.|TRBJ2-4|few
TGTGCCAGTAGTAAGGGAGTCTTCTATGATGCCAAAAACATTCAGTACTTC
CASSKGVFYDAKNIQYF
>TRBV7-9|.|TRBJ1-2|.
TGTGCCAGCAGCTTAGGGACAATTTCTAACTATGGCTACACCTTC
CASSLGTISNYGYTF
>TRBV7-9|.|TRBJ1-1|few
TGTGCCAGCAGCTCCCTTAAGGGCTTAAACACTGAAGCTTTCTTT
CASSSLKGLNTEAFF
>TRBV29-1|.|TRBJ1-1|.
TGCAGCGTTGGATTCGGGGGAGCCACTGAAGCTTTCTTT
CSVGFGGATEAFF
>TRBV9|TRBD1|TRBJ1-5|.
TGTGCCAGCAGCGTAGGGACAGGGGGCAGCAATCAGCCCCAGCATTTT
CASSVGTGGSNQPQHF
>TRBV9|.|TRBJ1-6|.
TGTGCCAGCAGCGTGGCAGGGAGCTCCTATAATTCACCCCTCCACTTT
CASSVAGSSYNSPLHF
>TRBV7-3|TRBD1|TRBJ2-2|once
TGTGCCAGCAGCTCCACCGGGACAGGCACCGGGGAGCTGTTTTTT
CASSSTGTGTGELFF
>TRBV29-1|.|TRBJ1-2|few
TGCAGCGTTCGGTGGCCCGCTGGGAATGGCTACACCTTC
CSVRWPAGNGYTF
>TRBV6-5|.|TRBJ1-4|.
TGTGCCAGCAGCCCCACGGGGGCGCGGGAAAAACTGTTTTTT
CASSPTGAREKLFF
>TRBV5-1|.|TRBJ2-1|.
TGCGCCAGCAGCTTGGCAGTGACAGGAGCCTACAATGAGCAGTTCTTC
CASSLAVTGAYNEQFF
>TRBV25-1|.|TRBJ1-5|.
TGTGCCAGCGGTGTGAATCAGCCCCAGCATTTT
CASGVNQPQHF
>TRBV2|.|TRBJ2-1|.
TGTGCCAGCAGTTGGATGAAGGGATACAATGAGCAGTTCTTC
CASSWMKGYNEQFF
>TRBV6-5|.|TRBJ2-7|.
TGTGCCAGCAGTTACTCGCTGGACAGAACCTACGAGCAGTACTTC
CASSYSLDRTYEQYF
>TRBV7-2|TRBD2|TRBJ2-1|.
TGTGCCAGCAGCTGGATAGGACTAGCGGGATACAATGAGCAGTTCTTC
CASSWIGLAGYNEQFF
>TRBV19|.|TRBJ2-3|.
TGTGCCAGTAGTATCCGTAGCGATACGCAGTATTTT
CASSIRSDTQYF
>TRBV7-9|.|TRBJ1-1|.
TGTGCCAGCAGCTCATACTACCGTGAGGCTTTCTTT
CASSSYYREAFF
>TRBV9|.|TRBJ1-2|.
TGTGCCAGCAGCCTCCTACCAGGGCCTCTGGAGGGCTACACCTTC
CASSLLPGPLEGYTF
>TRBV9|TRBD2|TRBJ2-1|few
TGTGCCAGCAGCCTTGGACTAGCCCGTGCCCCGGCGGGTGACAATGAGCAGTTCTTC
CASSLGLARAPAGDNEQFF
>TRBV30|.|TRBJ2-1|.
TGTGCCTGGAGCCCCGTTAATGAGCAGTTCTTC
CAWSPVNEQFF
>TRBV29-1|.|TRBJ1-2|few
TGCAGCGTTGGGGCCAATCCTCTTTTCTCTAACTATGGCTACACCTTC
CSVGANPLFSNYGYTF
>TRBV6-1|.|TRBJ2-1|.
TGTGCCAGCACCGGGCAGGGTGGCCTCTACAATGAGCAGTTCTTC
CASTGQGGLYNEQFF
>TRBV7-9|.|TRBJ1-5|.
TGTGCCAGCAGCCCGCGGGACAGCAATCAGCCCCAGCATTTT
CASSPRDSNQPQHF
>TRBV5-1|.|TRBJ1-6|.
TGCGCCAGCAGCTTGGAGGCGACAGCTAATTCACCCCTCCACTTT
CASSLEATANSPLHF
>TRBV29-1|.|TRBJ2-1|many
TGCAGCGTCCCACCGAGGGGTGGCAATGAGCAGTTCTTC
CSVPPRGGNEQFF